The 10 T cell receptor beta chains given below trace back to one sample, sequenced in a study of spatial heterogeneity in lung cancer. The study, taken as a whole, reports: Intratumoral expanded alpha and beta TCR counts were found to track tumor mutation counts.

TCRdb passed the 5' RACE reads through MiXCR, listing each CDR3 protein once. The sample yields 13,000 to 15,000 distinct CDR3 sequences, approximately 4.5% seen once. Antigens of these TCRs are unknown. The time point denotes: sample taken at primary tumor resection. This material consisted of lung tumor tissue, taken at surgery. All receptors come from a female donor with early-stage non-small cell lung cancer.

Ten or more counts support this clonotype. This chain uses TRBV27 with TRBJ1-4; 7 bases align to TRBD1. This CDR3 spans 15 amino acids. The junction had 7 bases not matched to a gene; V was cut back by 4 bases and J by 5 bases. CDR1 is MNHEY and CDR2 is SMNVEV in the germline V gene (reference sequence). The CDR3 DNA sequence: TGTGCCAGCAGTTCCCCAGGACAGGTGAATGAAAAACTGTTTTTT. Translated: CASSSPGQVNEKLFF.

The sample holds many counts of this clonotype. The V call is TRBV20-1, the J call TRBJ2-5, with D unclear. V was cut by 3 bases and J by 4 bases, with 6 bases left in between. The CDR3 loop spans 11 amino acids. From germline, CDR1 is DFQATT and CDR2 SNEGSKA (reference sequence). The chain's CDR3 is CSASKGETQYF. CDR3 in DNA: TGCAGTGCTAGCAAAGGAGAGACCCAGTACTTC.

In this sample, this clonotype turned up many times. J is TRBJ1-1 and V is TRBV6-6; a possible D gene is TRBD1 (6 bases). Germline V lookup: CDR1 MNHNY, CDR2 SVGAGI (reference sequence). The CDR3 consists of 14 residues. Trimming cost V 2 bases and J 5 bases, with 12 bases left between them. The CDR3 spells CASSYGGGGTEAFF. In DNA form, the CDR3 reads TGTGCCAGCAGTTACGGGGGCGGGGGTACTGAAGCTTTCTTT.

This clonotype was seen ten or more times. The chain couples TRBV10-2 to TRBJ2-7; D could derive from TRBD1 or TRBD2 (5 bases each). CDR1 and CDR2 from the germline V gene are WSHSY and SAAADI. CDR3 length: 14 residues. Between the trimmed V and J ends, which lost 0 bases and 2 bases, there was a span of 8 bases. CDR3 bases: TGCGCCAGCAGTGAGTCCGGGGCTCCCTACGAGCAGTACTTC. It translates to CASSESGAPYEQYF.

In this sample, this clonotype turned up many times. J is TRBJ1-2 and V is TRBV6-5; D not certain. Per the germline V gene, CDR1 is MNHEY and CDR2 is SVGAGI. This CDR3 is built from 20 residues. The ends were cut back, 0 bases at V and 2 bases at J, with 25 bases in the middle. The DNA for the CDR3 is TGTGCCAGCAGTTACTCGACTCATCGGAGTGGCCCGGGGATGAACTATGGCTACACCTTC. Protein product: CASSYSTHRSGPGMNYGYTF.

Many counts were recorded for this clonotype. The genes are TRBV29-1 and TRBJ2-7; TRBD1 matches 7 bases. Germline V gives CDR1 SQVTM, CDR2 ANQGSEA. This CDR3 spans 14 amino acids. The V gene end was trimmed by 6 bases and the J gene end by 5 bases; junction bases not matched to a gene: 13. The CDR3 sequence is CSVRKNDRVDEQYF. As DNA, the CDR3 is TGCAGCGTGAGAAAGAACGACAGGGTAGACGAGCAGTACTTC.

This clonotype has at least ten counts. The chain employs TRBV2 and TRBJ1-6; D unclear. CDR3 size: 11 residues. V was shortened by 4 bases and J by 14 bases, with 9 bases between the two germline ends. CDR1 and CDR2 (germline): SNHLY, FYNNEI. The CDR3 protein is CASSAESTLHF. CDR3 coding DNA: TGTGCCAGCAGTGCTGAGAGTACCCTCCACTTT.

This clonotype was observed at least ten times. This rearrangement joins TRBV6-4 to TRBJ2-2; D perhaps matches TRBD1 (6 bases). The CDR3 spans 16 residues. Germline lookup yields CDR1 MRHNA and CDR2 SNTAGT. Trimming removed 0 bases at V and 6 bases at J, with 14 bases between. The CDR3 is CASSDSWPGVPGELFF. Written as DNA, the CDR3 is TGTGCCAGCAGTGACTCTTGGCCAGGGGTTCCCGGGGAGCTGTTTTTT.

This clonotype has a count of ten or more. V gene TRBV7-9 combines with J gene TRBJ2-1, with 15 bases lining up with TRBD2. In germline, CDR1 is SEHNR, CDR2 FQNEAQ (reference sequence). The CDR3 extends over 16 amino acids. V was clipped by 5 bases and J by 8 bases; unmatched bases: 7. CDR3 amino acids: CASSAGLAGGQYEQFF. Here the CDR3 DNA reads TGTGCCAGCAGCGCCGGACTAGCGGGGGGGCAATATGAGCAGTTCTTC.

In its sample, this clonotype was seen many times. DNA for the CDR3: TGTGCCAGCAGCCGACGACTAGCGGGGGACAATGAGCAGTTCTTC. Translated, it gives CASSRRLAGDNEQFF. The chain links TRBV4-2 to TRBJ2-1; TRBD2 agrees at 12 bases. This CDR3 has 15 residues. The trim removed 4 bases at V and 5 bases at J, leaving 3 bases unmatched. The germline V gene has CDR1 LGHNA and CDR2 YNFKEQ.